Described below is a single T cell receptor beta chain sequence and its context. Its cognate antigen is unknown. Trimming took 4 bases from V and 2 from J, leaving 10 bases between them. Germline CDR1 and CDR2: SGHAT and FQNNGV. The CDR3 is 14 amino acids. The data originate from a study of OX40 agonist ivuxolimab in advanced cancers. Study information: Earlier treatment with anti-PD-1, anti-PD-L1 or anti-CTLA-4 was permitted, and over 35% had received some.

Clones were read by immunoSEQ multiplex PCR, and TCRdb kept only the in-frame ones, dropping some. The sample records under 85,000 clones, around 94% being singletons. Findings and limits, study-wide: The work left the antigen specificity of expanded peripheral T cells undetermined.

The rearrangement links TRBV11-2 to TRBJ2-3, with TRBD2 as a possible D gene (5 bases). Sample: CD4+ or CD8+ T cells sorted from blood, taken in a trial of the OX40 agonist ivuxolimab. The clonotype originates from an adult with an advanced solid tumor such as melanoma, head and neck, liver or kidney cancer. CDR3 region: CASSSGLFTDTQYF. The DNA for the CDR3 is TGTGCCAGCAGCTCCGGACTGTTCACAGATACGCAGTATTTT.